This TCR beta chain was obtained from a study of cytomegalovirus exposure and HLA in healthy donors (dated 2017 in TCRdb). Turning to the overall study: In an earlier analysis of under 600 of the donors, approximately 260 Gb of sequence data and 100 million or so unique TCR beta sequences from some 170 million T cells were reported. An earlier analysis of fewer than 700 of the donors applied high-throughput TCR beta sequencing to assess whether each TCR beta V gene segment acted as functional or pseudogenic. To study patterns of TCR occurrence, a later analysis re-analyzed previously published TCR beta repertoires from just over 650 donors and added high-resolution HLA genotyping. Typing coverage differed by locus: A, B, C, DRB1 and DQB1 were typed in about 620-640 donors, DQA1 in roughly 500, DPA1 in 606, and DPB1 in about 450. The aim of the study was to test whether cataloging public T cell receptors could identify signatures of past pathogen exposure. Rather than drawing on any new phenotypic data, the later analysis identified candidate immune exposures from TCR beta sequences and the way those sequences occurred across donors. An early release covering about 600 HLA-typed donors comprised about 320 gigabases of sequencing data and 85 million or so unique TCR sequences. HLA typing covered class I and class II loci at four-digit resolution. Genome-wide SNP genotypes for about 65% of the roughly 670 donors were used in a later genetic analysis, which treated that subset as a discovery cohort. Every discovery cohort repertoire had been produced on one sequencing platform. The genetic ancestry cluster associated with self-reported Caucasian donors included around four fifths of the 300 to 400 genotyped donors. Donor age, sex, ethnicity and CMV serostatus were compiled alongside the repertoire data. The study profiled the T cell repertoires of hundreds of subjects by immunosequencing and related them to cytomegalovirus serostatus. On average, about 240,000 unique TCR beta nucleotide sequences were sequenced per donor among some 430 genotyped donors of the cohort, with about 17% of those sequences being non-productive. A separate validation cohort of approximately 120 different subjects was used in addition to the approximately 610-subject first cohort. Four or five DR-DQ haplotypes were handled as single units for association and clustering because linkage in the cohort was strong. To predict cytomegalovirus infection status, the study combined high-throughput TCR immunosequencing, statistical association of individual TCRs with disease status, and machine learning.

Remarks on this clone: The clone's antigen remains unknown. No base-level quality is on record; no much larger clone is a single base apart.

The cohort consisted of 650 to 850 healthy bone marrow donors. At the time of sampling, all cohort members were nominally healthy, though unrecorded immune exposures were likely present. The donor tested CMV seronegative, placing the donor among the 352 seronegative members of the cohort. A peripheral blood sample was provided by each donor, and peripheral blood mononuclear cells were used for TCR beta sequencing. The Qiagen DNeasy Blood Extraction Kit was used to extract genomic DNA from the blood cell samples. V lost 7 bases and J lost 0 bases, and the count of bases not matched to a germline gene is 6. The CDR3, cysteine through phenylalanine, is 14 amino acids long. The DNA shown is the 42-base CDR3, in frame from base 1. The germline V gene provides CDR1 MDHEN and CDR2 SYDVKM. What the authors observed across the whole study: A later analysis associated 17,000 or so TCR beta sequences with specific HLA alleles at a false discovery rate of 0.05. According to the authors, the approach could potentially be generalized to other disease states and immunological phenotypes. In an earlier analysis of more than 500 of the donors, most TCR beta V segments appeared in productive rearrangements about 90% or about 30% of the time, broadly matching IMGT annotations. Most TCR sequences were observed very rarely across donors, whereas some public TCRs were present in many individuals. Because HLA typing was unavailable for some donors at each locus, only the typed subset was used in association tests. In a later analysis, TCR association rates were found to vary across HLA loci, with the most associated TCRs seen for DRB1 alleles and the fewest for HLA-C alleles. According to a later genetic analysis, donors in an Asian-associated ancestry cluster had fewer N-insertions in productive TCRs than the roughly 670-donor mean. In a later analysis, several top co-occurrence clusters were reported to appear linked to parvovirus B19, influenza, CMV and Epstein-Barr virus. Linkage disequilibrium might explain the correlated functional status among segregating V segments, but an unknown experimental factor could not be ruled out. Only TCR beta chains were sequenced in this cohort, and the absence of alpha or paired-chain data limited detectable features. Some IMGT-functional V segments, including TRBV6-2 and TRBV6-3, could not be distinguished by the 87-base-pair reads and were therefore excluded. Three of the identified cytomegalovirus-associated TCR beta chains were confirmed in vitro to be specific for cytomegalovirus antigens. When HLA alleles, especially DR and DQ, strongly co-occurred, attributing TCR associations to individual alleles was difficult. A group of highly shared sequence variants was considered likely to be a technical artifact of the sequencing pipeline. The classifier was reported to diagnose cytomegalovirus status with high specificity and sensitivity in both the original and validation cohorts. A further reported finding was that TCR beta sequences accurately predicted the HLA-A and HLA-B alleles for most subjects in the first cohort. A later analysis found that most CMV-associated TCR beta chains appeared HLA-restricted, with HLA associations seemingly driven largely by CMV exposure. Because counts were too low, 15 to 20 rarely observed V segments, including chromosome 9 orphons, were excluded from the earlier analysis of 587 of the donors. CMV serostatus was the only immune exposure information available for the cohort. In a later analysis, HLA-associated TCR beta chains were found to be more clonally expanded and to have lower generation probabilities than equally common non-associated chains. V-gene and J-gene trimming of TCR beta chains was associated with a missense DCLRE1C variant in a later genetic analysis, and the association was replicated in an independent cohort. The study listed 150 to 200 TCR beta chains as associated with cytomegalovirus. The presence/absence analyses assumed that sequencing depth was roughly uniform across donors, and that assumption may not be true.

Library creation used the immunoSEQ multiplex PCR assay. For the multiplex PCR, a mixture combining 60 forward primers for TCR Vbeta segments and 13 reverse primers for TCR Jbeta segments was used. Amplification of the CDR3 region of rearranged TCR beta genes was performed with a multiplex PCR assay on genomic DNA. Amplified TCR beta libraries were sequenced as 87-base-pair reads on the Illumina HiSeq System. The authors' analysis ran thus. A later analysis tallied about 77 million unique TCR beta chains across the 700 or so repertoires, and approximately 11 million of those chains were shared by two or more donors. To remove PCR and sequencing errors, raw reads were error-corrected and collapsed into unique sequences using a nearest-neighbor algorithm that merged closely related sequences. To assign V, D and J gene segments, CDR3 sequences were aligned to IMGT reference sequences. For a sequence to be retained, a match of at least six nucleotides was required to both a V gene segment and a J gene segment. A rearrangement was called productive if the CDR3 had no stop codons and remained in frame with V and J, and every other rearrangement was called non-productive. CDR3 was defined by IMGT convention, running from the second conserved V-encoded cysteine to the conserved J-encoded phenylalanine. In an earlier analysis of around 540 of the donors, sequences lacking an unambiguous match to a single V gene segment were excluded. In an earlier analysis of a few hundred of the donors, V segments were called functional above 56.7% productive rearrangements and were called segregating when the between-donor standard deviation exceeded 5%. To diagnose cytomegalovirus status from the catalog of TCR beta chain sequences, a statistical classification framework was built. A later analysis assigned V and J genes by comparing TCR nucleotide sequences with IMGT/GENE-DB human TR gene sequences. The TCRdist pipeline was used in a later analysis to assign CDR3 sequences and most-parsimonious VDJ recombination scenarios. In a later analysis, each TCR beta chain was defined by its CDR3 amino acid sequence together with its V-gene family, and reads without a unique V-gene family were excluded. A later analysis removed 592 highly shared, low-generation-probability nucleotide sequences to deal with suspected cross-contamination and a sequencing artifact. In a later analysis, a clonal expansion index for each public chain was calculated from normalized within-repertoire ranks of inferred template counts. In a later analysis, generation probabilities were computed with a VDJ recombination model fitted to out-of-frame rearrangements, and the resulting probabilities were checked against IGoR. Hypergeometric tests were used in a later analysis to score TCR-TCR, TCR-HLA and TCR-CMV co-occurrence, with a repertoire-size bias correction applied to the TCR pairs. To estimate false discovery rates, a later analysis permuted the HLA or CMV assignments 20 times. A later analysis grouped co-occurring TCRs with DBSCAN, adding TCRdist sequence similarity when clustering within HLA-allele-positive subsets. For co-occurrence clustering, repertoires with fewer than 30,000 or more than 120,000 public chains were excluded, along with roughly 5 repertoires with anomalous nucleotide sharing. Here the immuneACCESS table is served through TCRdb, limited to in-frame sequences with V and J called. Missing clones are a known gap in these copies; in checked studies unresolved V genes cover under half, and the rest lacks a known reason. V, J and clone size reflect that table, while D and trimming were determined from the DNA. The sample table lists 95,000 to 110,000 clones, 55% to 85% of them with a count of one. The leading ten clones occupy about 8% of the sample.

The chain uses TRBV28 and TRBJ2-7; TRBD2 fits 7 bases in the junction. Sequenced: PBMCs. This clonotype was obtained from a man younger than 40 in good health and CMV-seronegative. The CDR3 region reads CASTSGGFSYEQYF. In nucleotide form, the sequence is TGTGCCAGCACCTCGGGGGGTTTCTCCTACGAGCAGTACTTC.